Below are 20 T cell receptor beta chains sequenced from a single sample in a study of sequential checkpoint blockade in melanoma. Regarding treatment: randomized to nivolumab then ipilimumab (arm A) or the reverse (arm B). Measured with immunoSEQ multiplex PCR; TCRdb has only the in-frame clones, and not every one. The sample shows approximately 7,800 clones, about 28% of them seen only once. Specimen: tumor tissue (inferred from file names), collected from a patient given nivolumab and ipilimumab in sequence. The source is a human donor with melanoma.

There are a few counts of this clone. The rearrangement links TRBV11-3 to TRBJ1-6, with TRBD1 matching 7 bases. Per the germline V gene, CDR1 is SGHNT and CDR2 is YENEEA. This CDR3 comprises 14 residues. J lost 6 bases, V lost 2 bases, and 1 base had no gene match. This chain's CDR3 is CASSLQGVNSPLHF. The DNA of the CDR3 is TGTGCCAGCAGCTTACAGGGGGTTAATTCACCCCTCCACTTT.

This clone came up a few times. The chain links TRBV18 to TRBJ1-4; the D is unclear. Germline-derived CDR1 and CDR2 are KGHSH and LQKENI. The CDR3 runs to 15 residues. V was clipped by 3 bases and J by 5 bases, with 13 bases between them. The chain's CDR3 is CASSPVRGGNEKLFF. CDR3 nucleotide sequence: TGTGCCAGCTCACCGGTCCGGGGAGGGAATGAAAAACTGTTTTTT.

The chain has TRBV5-1 and TRBJ2-1, with TRBD1 matching over 7 bases. J was trimmed by 5 bases and V by 4 bases; bases with no gene match: 15. CDR1 is SGHRS, CDR2 YFSETQ, per germline. The CDR3 contains 17 residues. The CDR3 reads CASSIQGSRDHDNEQFF. The CDR3 DNA sequence: TGCGCCAGCAGCATACAGGGGTCCAGAGATCATGACAATGAGCAGTTCTTC.

This clone was observed a few times. At one boundary the junction diverges from the germline segment, which might be a read error. V is TRBV6-1 and J is TRBJ1-6; D gene uncertain. The CDR3 runs 15 residues. Per germline, CDR1 MNHNS and CDR2 SASEGT. In nucleotides, the CDR3 is TGTGCCATCAGTGAAGGAGGCACCTATAATTCACCCCTCCACTTT. Amino acid sequence: CAISEGGTYNSPLHF.

This clone was seen more than once but under ten times. V and J are TRBV6-8 and TRBJ2-1; maybe TRBD1 (5 bases). Trimming took off 7 bases at V and 7 bases at J, with 14 bases between the two ends. This CDR3 comprises 13 residues. Germline V gene sequence: CDR1 MNHGY, CDR2 SAAAGT. The CDR3 spells CASTRPGWNEQFF. The CDR3 nucleotides read TGTGCCAGCACCAGGCCAGGGTGGAATGAGCAGTTCTTC.

This clone came up a few times. This chain joins TRBV28 and TRBJ2-7; D is uncertain. Germline CDR1 and CDR2: MDHEN and SYDVKM. The length of the CDR3 is 12 residues. V was cut by 2 bases and J by 3 bases, with 5 bases left in between. The CDR3 nucleotides read TGTGCCAGCAGTTTAGGAAACTACGAGCAGTACTTC. Amino acid sequence: CASSLGNYEQYF.

The genes are TRBV6-8 and TRBJ1-2; D ambiguous. V was clipped by 0 bases and J by 0 bases, with 14 bases between them. Germline V lookup: CDR1 MNHGY, CDR2 SAAAGT. This CDR3 region has 17 residues. The CDR3 protein is CASSYSEMGRSNYGYTF. The CDR3 bases are TGTGCCAGCAGTTACTCTGAAATGGGGAGGTCTAACTATGGCTACACCTTC.

This clone was found a few times. The chain is built from TRBV30 and TRBJ1-5; D remains unclear. V lost 1 base and J 4 bases, leaving 8 bases between the germline ends. The CDR3 is made up of 13 amino acids. Germline CDR1 GTSNPN, CDR2 SVGIG (reference sequence). In nucleotides, the CDR3 is TGTGCCTGGAGTGGGTCGTTGAATCAGCCCCAGCATTTT. This codes for CAWSGSLNQPQHF.

CDR3 in amino acids: CASSTPGTSKETQYF. CDR3 bases: TGTGCCAGTAGTACGCCGGGAACTTCCAAAGAGACCCAGTACTTC. This chain links TRBV19 with TRBJ2-5; tentatively, D is TRBD2 (5 bases). Germline assignment: CDR1 LNHDA and CDR2 SQIVND (reference sequence). The CDR3 covers 15 residues. V shed 4 bases and J shed 3 bases, with 15 bases lying between them.

The rearrangement links TRBV11-3 to TRBJ1-2, with D unresolved. V lost 1 base, J lost 2 bases, and 8 bases lay in between. The CDR3 length is 14 residues. Per germline, CDR1 SGHNT and CDR2 YENEEA. The DNA for the CDR3 is TGTGCCAGCAGCTTAGGGGTCATCAACTATGGCTACACCTTC. Amino acid sequence: CASSLGVINYGYTF.

The chain is built from TRBV19 and TRBJ1-5, with D maybe TRBD1 (5 bases). V was pared by 5 bases and J by 2 bases, with 16 bases between. The CDR3 extends over 16 amino acids. The V gene's germline CDR1 is LNHDA and CDR2 SQIVND (reference sequence). The CDR3 sequence: CASSRGDLGGNQPQHF. The CDR3 region has the DNA TGTGCCAGTAGTCGAGGGGATTTGGGCGGCAATCAGCCCCAGCATTTT.

This chain uses TRBV5-1 with TRBJ2-7, with 9 bases that match TRBD2. The ends lost 0 bases at V and 4 bases at J; junction bases unmatched: 5. Germline values: CDR1 SGHRS, CDR2 YFSETQ. The CDR3 has 15 residues. CDR3 nucleotide sequence: TGCGCCAGCAGCTTGGCCGGGAGCGGGGGGTACGAGCAGTACTTC. Translation: CASSLAGSGGYEQYF. The full variable domain, rest sourced from reference TRBV5-1 and TRBJ2-7, is KAGVTQTPRYLIKTRGQQVTLSCSPISGHRSVSWYQQTPGQGLQFLFEYFSETQRNKGNFPGRFSGRQFSNSRSEMNVSTLELGDSALYLCASSLAGSGGYEQYFGPGTRLTVT.

The chain combines TRBV19 with TRBJ1-3; tentative D call: TRBD1 (5 bases). Germline CDR1 and CDR2: LNHDA and SQIVND (reference sequence). The CDR3 contains 14 residues. V was cut by 5 bases and J by 3 bases, with 11 bases left in between. The chain's CDR3 is CASSAGTYGNTIYF. The CDR3 DNA reads TGTGCCAGTAGTGCCGGGACGTATGGAAACACCATATATTTT.

This clone has a handful of counts. The rearrangement links TRBV11-3 to TRBJ2-3; no clear D. V was shortened by 4 bases and J by 0 bases, with 11 bases between the two germline ends. The length of the CDR3 is 15 residues. Germline CDR1 reads SGHNT; CDR2 reads YENEEA. CDR3 nucleotides: TGTGCCAGCAGCTCGCGAAAAGCCAGCACAGATACGCAGTATTTT. It yields the protein CASSSRKASTDTQYF.

This rearrangement joins TRBV30 to TRBJ1-2, with TRBD1 as a possible D gene (5 bases). The germline V gene has CDR1 GTSNPN and CDR2 SVGIG (reference sequence). V was clipped by 4 bases and J by 8 bases, with 14 bases between them. The CDR3 runs to 12 residues. In DNA, the CDR3 is TGTGCCTGGACCCTCCATCGGGGGGGCTACACCTTC. It encodes CAWTLHRGGYTF. Filled out from reference TRBV30 and TRBJ1-2, the complete variable domain reads SQTIHQWPATLVQPVGSPLSLECTVEGTSNPNLYWYRQAAGRGLQLLFYSVGIGQISSEVPQNLSASRPQDRQFILSSKKLLLSDSGFYLCAWTLHRGGYTFGSGTRLTVV.

V gene TRBV9 combines with J gene TRBJ2-7; maybe TRBD1 (5 bases). Trimming cost V 3 bases and J 3 bases, with 10 bases left between them. Germline values: CDR1 SGDLS, CDR2 YYNGEE. The CDR3 is made up of 13 amino acids. DNA of the CDR3: TGTGCCAGCAGCGCGCAGGGATTCTACGAGCAGTACTTC. Translating it yields CASSAQGFYEQYF.

The chain links TRBV30 to TRBJ2-1; weak D call: TRBD2 (5 bases). The CDR3 is made up of 13 amino acids. V dropped 8 bases and J dropped 6 bases, with 17 bases sitting between them. Germline V gene lookup returns CDR1 GTSNPN and CDR2 SVGIG (reference sequence). CDR3 DNA sequence: TGTGCCCAGTCCCGGGGAGATAGCAATGAGCAGTTCTTC. Protein sequence: CAQSRGDSNEQFF.

This clone has a count of ten or more. J is TRBJ2-1 and V is TRBV11-3; the D gene is possibly TRBD2 (6 bases). This CDR3 has 15 amino acids. The germline V gene has CDR1 SGHNT and CDR2 YENEEA. Trimming removed 5 bases from V and 3 bases from J, with 14 bases in between. CDR3 nucleotides: TGTGCCAGCAGCCAAGGCTTAGCGGACTACAATGAGCAGTTCTTC. Protein product: CASSQGLADYNEQFF.

The chain employs TRBV9 and TRBJ2-1; 13 nucleotides line up with TRBD2. The germline V gene has CDR1 SGDLS and CDR2 YYNGEE. The CDR3 is 16 residues long. Trimming at V came to 4 bases and at J to 6 bases, leaving 7 bases not matched to a gene. CDR3 sequence reads: CASSTPTSGGGNEQFF. For the CDR3, the DNA is TGTGCCAGCAGCACCCCAACTAGCGGGGGGGGCAATGAGCAGTTCTTC.

The chain combines TRBV25-1 with TRBJ1-1; TRBD1 agrees at 7 bases. J lost 2 bases, V lost 6 bases, and 6 bases had no gene match. CDR1 is MGHDK and CDR2 is SYGVNS in the germline V gene. The CDR3 runs 14 residues. The CDR3 sequence: CASRGWTGNTEAFF. For the CDR3, the DNA is TGTGCCAGCAGGGGATGGACAGGCAACACTGAAGCTTTCTTT.